Following are 3 T cell receptor beta chains from one sample sequenced in a study of blood T cell repertoires in COVID-19. Profiling relied on immunoSEQ multiplex PCR, and the TCRdb table lists in-frame clones only, not all of them. The sample lists under 450,000 clones; 88% were seen once. Specimen: peripheral blood. The receptors originated from a woman in her forties or fifties with COVID-19, enrolled during active disease.

This clone was picked up one time. V is TRBV7-6 and J is TRBJ2-7, with TRBD2 identical over 7 bases. This CDR3 comprises 14 residues. Germline V CDR1 and CDR2: SGHVS, FNYEAQ. V shed 5 bases and J 3 bases; nucleotides not matched to a gene: 7. The CDR3 sequence is CASSPSGGGYEQYF. CDR3 coding DNA: TGTGCCAGCAGCCCCTCCGGCGGGGGCTACGAGCAGTACTTC. Complete variable domain (other parts from reference TRBV7-6 and TRBJ2-7): GAGVSQSPRYKVTKRGQDVALRCDPISGHVSLYWYRQALGQGPEFLTYFNYEAQQDKSGLPNDRFSAERPEGSISTLTIQRTEQRDSAMYRCASSPSGGGYEQYFGPGTRLTVT.

The CDR3 sequence: CASSSVVNTEAFF. In DNA form, the CDR3 reads TGTGCCAGCAGTTCTGTAGTGAACACTGAAGCTTTCTTT. The chain uses TRBV27 and TRBJ1-1; D gene uncertain. Trimming stripped 4 bases from V and 0 bases from J, with 6 bases between. In germline, CDR1 is MNHEY, CDR2 SMNVEV (reference sequence). The CDR3 length is 13 residues.

Of note for this clone: One end of the junction does not line up with germline, which may come from a read error. V is TRBV11-2 and J is TRBJ1-6; 8 bases agree with TRBD1. Per the germline V gene, CDR1 is SGHAT and CDR2 is FQNNGV. The CDR3 consists of 13 residues. CDR3 in amino acids: CASSLGQGALSYF. Written as DNA, the CDR3 is TGTGCCAGCAGCCTTGGACAGGGAGCCCTATCGTACTTT.